This TCR beta chain was observed in a study of Ad26.COV2.S vaccination and SARS-CoV-2 variants. Study information: Among those in the COV1001 Ad26.COV2.S trial arm was the donor. Participants got Ad26.COV2.S intramuscularly, once or twice 56 days apart. Findings and limits, study-wide: From the TCR breadth and depth analyses, total T cell responses may have been underestimated.

Trimming took 5 bases from V and 0 from J, leaving 8 bases between them. The germline V gene encodes CDR1 MRHNA and CDR2 SNTAGT. The CDR3 spans 14 residues. To note about this clone: Its antigen is still unknown.

The treatment: 15 to 20 received Ad26.COV2.S at low or high dose, single or two shots; roughly five received placebo; per-sample allocation not given. Samples analyzed were those drawn on day 63 after the first vaccine or placebo injection. What was given as vaccine was an Ad26 vector encoding Wuhan-strain SARS-CoV-2 spike. Clones were read by immunoSEQ multiplex PCR, and TCRdb kept only the in-frame ones, dropping some. The sample includes about 680,000 clones, around 90% seen only once; the top ten take around 1.5%. The TCR originated in a person between 18 and 59 years old who received the Ad26.COV2.S COVID-19 vaccine or a placebo. V is TRBV6-4 and J is TRBJ1-5; D remains unclear. The sample was peripheral blood, taken in a trial of Ad26.COV2.S vaccine versus placebo. This chain's CDR3 is CASSRINSNQPQHF. CDR3 nucleotides: TGTGCCAGCAGTCGTATCAATAGCAATCAGCCCCAGCATTTT.